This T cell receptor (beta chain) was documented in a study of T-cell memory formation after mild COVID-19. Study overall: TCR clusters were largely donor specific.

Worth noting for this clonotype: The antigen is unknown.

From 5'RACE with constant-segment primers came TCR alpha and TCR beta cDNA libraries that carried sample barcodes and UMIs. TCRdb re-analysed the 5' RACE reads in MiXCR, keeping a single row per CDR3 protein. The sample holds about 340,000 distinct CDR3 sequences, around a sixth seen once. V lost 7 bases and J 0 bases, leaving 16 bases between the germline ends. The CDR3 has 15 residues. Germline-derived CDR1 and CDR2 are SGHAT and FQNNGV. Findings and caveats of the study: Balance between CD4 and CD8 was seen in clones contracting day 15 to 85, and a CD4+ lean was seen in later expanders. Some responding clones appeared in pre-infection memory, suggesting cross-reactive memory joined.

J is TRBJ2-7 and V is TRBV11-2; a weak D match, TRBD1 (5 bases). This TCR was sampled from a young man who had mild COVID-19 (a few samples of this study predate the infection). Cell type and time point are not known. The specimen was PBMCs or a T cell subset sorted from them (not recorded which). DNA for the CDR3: TGTGCCAGCACCCAACAGGTTCTAAGCTCCTACGAGCAGTACTTC. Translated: CASTQQVLSSYEQYF.